This TCR beta chain was captured by sequencing in a study of identical twins. Study outcomes and limitations: Donors were not followed over many years; analysis was cross-sectional. Invariant T cells like MAIT and iNKT could partly confound the zero-insertion analyses.

CDR1 and CDR2 from the germline V gene are KGHDR and SFDVKD. There are 15 residues in the CDR3. V dropped 4 bases and J dropped 5; count of bases not matched to a gene: 9. As concerns this clonotype: Its antigen is unidentified.

TCRdb analysed the 5' RACE reads with MiXCR anew, one entry per CDR3 protein. The profile shows 400,000 to 650,000 distinct CDR3 sequences, approximately 22% of them singletons. The sample was also reused in another study, on T cells expressing NK-cell markers. From that second work: Topping the CD3+CD56-NKG2C+ fraction as well were these clonotypes, in a few donors.

What was sequenced was CD4+ T cells sorted from blood. This sequence was found in a woman under 30 in good health. The genes are TRBV24-1 and TRBJ2-5, with TRBD2 matching over 7 bases. The CDR3 reads CATSEGGAGEETQYF. The CDR3 DNA reads TGTGCCACCAGTGAGGGCGGGGCGGGAGAGGAGACCCAGTACTTC.